This T cell receptor beta chain was recorded in a study of blood T cell repertoires in COVID-19. The overall study: Sites across the United States, Italy and Spain contributed samples from acute and convalescent COVID-19. The analysed material was cDNA or gDNA that came from T cells, B-cell-depleted T cells, or PBMCs.

Original processing methods: Using reference gene primer amplification, nucleated cell counts were estimated. The method was immunoSEQ multiplex PCR; TCRdb's version includes in-frame clones alone and lacks a portion of them. D and trimming were read from the DNA, whereas the V and J calls and clone size are those reported in that table. The table lists roughly 250,000 clones, about 86% of them singletons. The V gene's germline CDR1 is SEHNR and CDR2 FQNEAQ (reference sequence). Trimming shortened V by 1 base and J by 0 bases, and 6 bases separated the two germline ends. This CDR3 region has 14 residues.

The clonotype was recovered from an elderly woman with acute or convalescent COVID-19. Sequenced input: peripheral blood. The rearrangement joins TRBV7-9 to TRBJ1-1, with D possibly matching TRBD1 (5 bases). The CDR3 sequence: CASSLEGMNTEAFF. The CDR3 DNA follows: TGTGCCAGCAGCTTAGAGGGGATGAACACTGAAGCTTTCTTT.